This T cell receptor (beta chain) came from a study of preoperative IRX-2 immunotherapy in early breast cancer. Regarding treatment: preoperative locoregional IRX-2 cytokine immunotherapy. Samples came from a phase Ib trial of preoperative locoregional IRX-2 cytokine immunotherapy. Germline loops: CDR1 SGHNT, CDR2 YENEEA. V dropped 8 bases and J dropped 4 bases, with 18 bases sitting between them. CDR3 length equals 15 residues. Assay used: immunoSEQ multiplex PCR; TCRdb lists only in-frame clones, some missing. Altogether about 98,000 clones are present, 80% to 90% being singletons, with the ten largest covering around 2.1%.

The clonotype comes from a human donor with breast cancer. This specimen consisted of tumor tissue, obtained after IRX-2 immunotherapy. The chain employs TRBV11-3 and TRBJ1-3, with D possibly TRBD1 on 5 matching bases. The CDR3 loop is CASSTPRGLGNTIYF. CDR3 coding DNA: TGTGCCAGCTCTACCCCCCGGGGGTTGGGAAACACCATATATTTT.